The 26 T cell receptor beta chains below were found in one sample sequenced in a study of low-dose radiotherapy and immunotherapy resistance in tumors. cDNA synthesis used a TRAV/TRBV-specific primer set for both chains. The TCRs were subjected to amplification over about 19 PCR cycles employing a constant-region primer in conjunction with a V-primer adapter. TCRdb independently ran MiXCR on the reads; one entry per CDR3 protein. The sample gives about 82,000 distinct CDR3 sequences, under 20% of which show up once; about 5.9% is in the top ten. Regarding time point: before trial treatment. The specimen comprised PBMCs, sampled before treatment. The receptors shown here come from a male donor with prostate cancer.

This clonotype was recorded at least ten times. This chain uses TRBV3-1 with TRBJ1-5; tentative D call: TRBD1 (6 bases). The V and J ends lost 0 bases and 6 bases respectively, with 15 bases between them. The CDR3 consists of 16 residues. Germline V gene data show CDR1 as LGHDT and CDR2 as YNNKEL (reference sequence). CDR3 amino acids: CASSQEDRPGTQPQHF. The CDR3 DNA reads TGTGCCAGCAGCCAAGAGGACAGACCTGGGACTCAGCCCCAGCATTTT.

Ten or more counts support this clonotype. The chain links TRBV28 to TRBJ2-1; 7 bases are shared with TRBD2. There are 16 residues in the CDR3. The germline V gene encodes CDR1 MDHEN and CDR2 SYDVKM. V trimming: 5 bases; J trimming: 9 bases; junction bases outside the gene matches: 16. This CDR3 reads CASSAMTLEGGGEQFF. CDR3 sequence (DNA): TGTGCCAGCAGTGCCATGACCCTGGAGGGCGGGGGTGAGCAGTTCTTC.

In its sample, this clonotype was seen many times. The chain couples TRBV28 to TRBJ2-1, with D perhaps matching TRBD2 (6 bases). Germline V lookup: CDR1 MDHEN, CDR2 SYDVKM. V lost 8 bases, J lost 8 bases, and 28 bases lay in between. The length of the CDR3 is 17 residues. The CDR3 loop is CASAQVPPSDLAYEQFF. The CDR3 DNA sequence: TGTGCCAGCGCCCAGGTCCCCCCTAGCGACCTCGCGTATGAGCAGTTCTTC.

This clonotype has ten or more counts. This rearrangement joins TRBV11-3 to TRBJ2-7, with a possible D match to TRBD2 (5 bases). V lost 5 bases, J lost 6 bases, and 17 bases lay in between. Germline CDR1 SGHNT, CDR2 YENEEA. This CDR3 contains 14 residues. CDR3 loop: CASSRGFPPAEQYF. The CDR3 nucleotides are TGTGCCAGCAGCCGAGGGTTTCCCCCGGCCGAGCAGTACTTC.

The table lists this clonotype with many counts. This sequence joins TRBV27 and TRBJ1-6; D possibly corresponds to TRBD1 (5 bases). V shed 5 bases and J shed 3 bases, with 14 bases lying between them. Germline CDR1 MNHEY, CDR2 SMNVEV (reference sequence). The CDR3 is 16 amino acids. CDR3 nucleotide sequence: TGTGCCAGCAGTCCCCTTGGAGGGGACTATAATTCACCCCTCCACTTT. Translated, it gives CASSPLGGDYNSPLHF.

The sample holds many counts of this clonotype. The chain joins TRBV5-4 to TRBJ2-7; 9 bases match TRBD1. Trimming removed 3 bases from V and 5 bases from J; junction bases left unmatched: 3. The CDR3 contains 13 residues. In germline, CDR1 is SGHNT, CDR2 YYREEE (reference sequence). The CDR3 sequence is CASSSGTGNEQYF. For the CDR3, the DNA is TGTGCCAGCAGCTCCGGGACAGGGAACGAGCAGTACTTC.

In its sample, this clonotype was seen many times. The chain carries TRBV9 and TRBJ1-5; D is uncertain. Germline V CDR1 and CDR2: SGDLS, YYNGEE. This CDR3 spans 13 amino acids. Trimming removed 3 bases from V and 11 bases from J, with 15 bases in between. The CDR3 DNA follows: TGTGCCAGCAGCGCCCTCCCCCCTTTCGCCCAGCATTTT. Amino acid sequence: CASSALPPFAQHF.

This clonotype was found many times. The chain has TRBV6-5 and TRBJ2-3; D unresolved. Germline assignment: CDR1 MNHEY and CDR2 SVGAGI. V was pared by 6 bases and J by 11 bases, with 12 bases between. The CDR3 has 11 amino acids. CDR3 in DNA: TGTGCCAGCAGAGGGATCTGGGAGCAGTATTTT. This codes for CASRGIWEQYF.

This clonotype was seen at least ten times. The CDR3 region has the DNA TGTGCCAGCAGCAGGCGACAGGAAGGGGAGCAGTTCTTC. Protein: CASSRRQEGEQFF. The rearrangement joins TRBV7-9 to TRBJ2-1; possible D gene TRBD1, 6 bases. The CDR3 runs to 13 residues. The V gene lost 5 bases and the J gene lost 10 bases, with 15 bases spanning the gap. Germline CDR1 SEHNR, CDR2 FQNEAQ (reference sequence).

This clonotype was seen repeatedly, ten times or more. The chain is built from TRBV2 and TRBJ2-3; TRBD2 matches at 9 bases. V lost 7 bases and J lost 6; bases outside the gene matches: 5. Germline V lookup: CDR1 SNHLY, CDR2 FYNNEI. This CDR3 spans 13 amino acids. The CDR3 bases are TGTGCCAGCAAGACTAGCGGATACGATACGCAGTATTTT. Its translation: CASKTSGYDTQYF.

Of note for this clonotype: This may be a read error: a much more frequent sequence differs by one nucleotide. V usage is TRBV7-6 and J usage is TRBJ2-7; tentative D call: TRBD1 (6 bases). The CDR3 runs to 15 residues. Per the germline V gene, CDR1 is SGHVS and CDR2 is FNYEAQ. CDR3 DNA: TGTGCCATCAGCTCGATGATCAGGGGCTCCTACGAGCAGTACTTC. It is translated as CAISSMIRGSYEQYF.

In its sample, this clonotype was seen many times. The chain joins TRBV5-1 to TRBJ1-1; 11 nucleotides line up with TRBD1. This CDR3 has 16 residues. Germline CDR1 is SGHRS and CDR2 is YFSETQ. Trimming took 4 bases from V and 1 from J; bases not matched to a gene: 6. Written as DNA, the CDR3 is TGCGCCAGCAGCGCCGGACAGGGGGCTCCGAACACTGAAGCTTTCTTT. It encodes CASSAGQGAPNTEAFF.

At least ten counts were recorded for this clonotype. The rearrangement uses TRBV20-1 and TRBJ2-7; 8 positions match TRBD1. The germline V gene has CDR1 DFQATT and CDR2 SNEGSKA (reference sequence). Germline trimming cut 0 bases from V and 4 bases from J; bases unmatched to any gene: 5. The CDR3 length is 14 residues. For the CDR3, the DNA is TGCAGTGCTAGAGATCGGACAGGGAGGTACGAGCAGTACTTC. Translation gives CSARDRTGRYEQYF.

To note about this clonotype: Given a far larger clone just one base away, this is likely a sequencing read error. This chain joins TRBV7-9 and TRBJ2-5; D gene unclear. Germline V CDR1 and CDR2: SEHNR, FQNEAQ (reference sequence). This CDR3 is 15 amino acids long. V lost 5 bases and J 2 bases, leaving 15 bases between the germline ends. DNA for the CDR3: TGTGCCAGCAGCAGAGATCCCGGCCCGCAAGAGACCCAGTACTTC. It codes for CASSRDPGPQETQYF.

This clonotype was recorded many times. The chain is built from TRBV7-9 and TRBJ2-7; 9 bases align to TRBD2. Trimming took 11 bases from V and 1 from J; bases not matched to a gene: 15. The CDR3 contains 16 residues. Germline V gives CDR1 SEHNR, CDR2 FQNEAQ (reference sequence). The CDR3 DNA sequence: TGTGCCGTCGAGGGAGCGGGGGGCCTGTTTTCCTACGAGCAGTACTTC. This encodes CAVEGAGGLFSYEQYF.

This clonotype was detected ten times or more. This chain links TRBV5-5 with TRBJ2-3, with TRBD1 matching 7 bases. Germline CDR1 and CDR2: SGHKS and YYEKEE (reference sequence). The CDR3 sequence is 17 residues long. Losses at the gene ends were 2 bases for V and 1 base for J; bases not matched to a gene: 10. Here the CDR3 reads CASSFFPGTAGTDTQYF. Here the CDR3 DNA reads TGTGCCAGCAGCTTCTTTCCCGGGACAGCGGGCACAGATACGCAGTATTTT.

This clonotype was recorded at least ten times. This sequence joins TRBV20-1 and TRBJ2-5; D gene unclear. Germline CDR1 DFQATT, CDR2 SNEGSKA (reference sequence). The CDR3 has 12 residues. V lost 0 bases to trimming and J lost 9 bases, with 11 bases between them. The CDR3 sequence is CSARENGRPQYF. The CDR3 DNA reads TGCAGTGCTAGAGAGAATGGTCGCCCCCAGTACTTC.

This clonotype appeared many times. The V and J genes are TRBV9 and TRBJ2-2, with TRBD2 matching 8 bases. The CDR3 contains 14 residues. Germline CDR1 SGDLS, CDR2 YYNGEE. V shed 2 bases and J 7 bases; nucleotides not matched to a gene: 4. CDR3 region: CASSVQREHGELFF. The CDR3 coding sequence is TGTGCCAGCAGCGTTCAGCGGGAGCACGGGGAGCTGTTTTTT.

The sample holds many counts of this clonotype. CDR3 in amino acids: CASSIAGAPGMNEQFF. In nucleotides, the CDR3 is TGTGCCAGTAGTATCGCAGGGGCCCCGGGGATGAATGAGCAGTTCTTC. The V gene is TRBV19, the J gene TRBJ2-1, with D tentatively TRBD1 (6 bases). Germline CDR1 and CDR2: LNHDA and SQIVND (reference sequence). V was pared by 3 bases and J by 7 bases, with 19 bases between. CDR3 length: 16 amino acids.

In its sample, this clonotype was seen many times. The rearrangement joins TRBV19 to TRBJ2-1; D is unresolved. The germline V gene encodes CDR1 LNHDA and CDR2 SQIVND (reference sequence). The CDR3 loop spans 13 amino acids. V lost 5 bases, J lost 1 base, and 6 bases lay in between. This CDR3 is CASSPASYNEQFF. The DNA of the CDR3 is TGTGCCAGTAGTCCCGCATCCTACAATGAGCAGTTCTTC.

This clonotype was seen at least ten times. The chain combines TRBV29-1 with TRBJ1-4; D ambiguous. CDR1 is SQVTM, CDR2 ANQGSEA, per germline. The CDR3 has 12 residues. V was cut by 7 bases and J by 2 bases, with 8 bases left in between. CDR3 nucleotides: TGCAGCGGGGGTAATACTAATGAAAAACTGTTTTTT. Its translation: CSGGNTNEKLFF.

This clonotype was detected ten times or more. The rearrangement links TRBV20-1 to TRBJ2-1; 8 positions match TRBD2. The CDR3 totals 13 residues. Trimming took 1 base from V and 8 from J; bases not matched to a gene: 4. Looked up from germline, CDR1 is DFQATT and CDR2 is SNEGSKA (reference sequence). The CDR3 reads CSARGGGLHEQFF. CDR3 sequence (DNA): TGCAGTGCTAGAGGCGGGGGGTTGCATGAGCAGTTCTTC.

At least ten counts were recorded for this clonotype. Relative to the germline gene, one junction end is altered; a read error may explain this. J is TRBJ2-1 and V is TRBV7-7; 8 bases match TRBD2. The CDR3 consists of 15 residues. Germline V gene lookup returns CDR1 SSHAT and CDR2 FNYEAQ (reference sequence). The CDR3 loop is CASSSRGGPYNEQFF. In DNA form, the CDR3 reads TGTGCTAGCAGCTCTCGGGGGGGCCCCTACAATGAGCAGTTCTTC.

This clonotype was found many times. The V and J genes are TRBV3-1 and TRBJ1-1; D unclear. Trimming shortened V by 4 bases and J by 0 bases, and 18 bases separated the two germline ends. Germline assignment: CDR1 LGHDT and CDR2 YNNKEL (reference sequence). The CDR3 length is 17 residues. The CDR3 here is CASSPHQMRLMNTEAFF. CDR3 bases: TGTGCCAGCAGCCCCCACCAGATGAGACTAATGAACACTGAAGCTTTCTTT.

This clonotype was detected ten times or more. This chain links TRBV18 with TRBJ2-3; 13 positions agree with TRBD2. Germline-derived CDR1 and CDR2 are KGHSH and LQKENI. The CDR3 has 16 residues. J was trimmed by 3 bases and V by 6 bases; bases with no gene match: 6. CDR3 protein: CASSDSGLAGTDTQYF. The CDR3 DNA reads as TGTGCCAGCTCGGACTCGGGACTAGCGGGGACAGATACGCAGTATTTT.

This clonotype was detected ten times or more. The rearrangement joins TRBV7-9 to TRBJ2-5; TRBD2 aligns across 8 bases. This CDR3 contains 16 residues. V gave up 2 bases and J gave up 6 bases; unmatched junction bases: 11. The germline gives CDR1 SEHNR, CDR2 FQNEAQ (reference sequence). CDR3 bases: TGTGCCAGCAGCTTATTACGGGAGGGCTCGGGAAAGACCCAGTACTTC. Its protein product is CASSLLREGSGKTQYF.